A single sample gave rise to the 3 T cell receptor beta chains below, sequenced in a study of blood T cell repertoires in COVID-19. TCRdb's table, derived via immunoSEQ multiplex PCR, lists solely in-frame clones and lacks some. Counted here are more than 100,000 clones, 80% to 85% occurring once; the ten biggest clones make up around 13%. The sequencing sample was made of peripheral blood. All receptors derive from a woman younger than 45 who had recovered from COVID-19.

This clone was picked up one time. This chain connects TRBV6-4 to TRBJ2-3; D is perhaps TRBD2 (6 bases). The V and J ends lost 0 bases and 6 bases respectively, with 13 bases between them. From germline, CDR1 is MRHNA and CDR2 SNTAGT. CDR3 size: 15 residues. CDR3 nucleotides: TGTGCCAGCAGTGACTCGAGCGGAGGGCGGGATACGCAGTATTTT. It encodes CASSDSSGGRDTQYF.

The DNA of the CDR3 is TGTGCCAGCAGCCCGAGGGGGGGGGATTCCTACAATGAGCAGTTCTTC. This encodes CASSPRGGDSYNEQFF. The rearrangement links TRBV27 to TRBJ2-1; D is perhaps TRBD2 (7 bases). The CDR3 loop spans 16 amino acids. The V and J ends lost 6 bases and 1 base respectively, with 16 bases between them. Germline V CDR1 and CDR2: MNHEY, SMNVEV (reference sequence).

The chain employs TRBV6-1 and TRBJ1-2, with TRBD1 matching 9 bases. The junction had 6 bases not matched to a gene; V was cut back by 3 bases and J by 4 bases. There are 15 residues in the CDR3. CDR1 is MNHNS and CDR2 is SASEGT in the germline V gene. CDR3 bases: TGTGCCAGCAGTGAGAGTGGGACAGGGACCTATGGCTACACCTTC. This encodes CASSESGTGTYGYTF.